This is a list of T cell receptor beta chains from one sample in a study of a mutant IDH1 vaccine in newly diagnosed glioma. The repertoire was sequenced with immunoSEQ multiplex PCR; TCRdb's copy has only in-frame clones and lacks some. This table holds 15,000 to 20,000 clones, around four fifths found once. The sample in question was PBMCs, obtained from a glioma patient treated with radiotherapy, temozolomide or both. These receptors were taken from a man aged 35-49 years with glioma. Each CDR3 is given with its conserved first and last residue. A D gene is named only where the DNA matches it firmly. Some rows mark clone size as missing; the rest say once, few, many or name a class of expanded clone.

v_call: TRBV19; clone_size: .; j_call: TRBJ2-1; d_call: .; cdr3_aa: CASRDPANEQFF; cdr3_nt: TGTGCCAGCAGGGACCCCGCCAATGAGCAGTTCTTC
v_call: TRBV7-8; clone_size: once; j_call: TRBJ1-1; d_call: TRBD1; cdr3_aa: CASSLATGVTEAFF; cdr3_nt: TGTGCCAGCAGCTTAGCTACAGGGGTCACTGAAGCTTTCTTT
v_call: TRBV2; clone_size: .; j_call: TRBJ1-6; d_call: .; cdr3_aa: CASREPRGENSPLHF; cdr3_nt: TGTGCCAGCAGGGAGCCGCGGGGGGAAAATTCACCCCTCCACTTT
v_call: TRBV5-1; clone_size: .; j_call: TRBJ1-1; d_call: .; cdr3_aa: CASSLARGNTEAFF; cdr3_nt: TGCGCCAGCAGCTTGGCCAGGGGAAACACTGAAGCTTTCTTT
v_call: TRBV19; clone_size: .; j_call: TRBJ2-2; d_call: .; cdr3_aa: CASRQVPQSLPTGELFF; cdr3_nt: TGTGCCAGTCGACAGGTTCCCCAGTCCCTTCCCACCGGGGAGCTGTTTTTT
v_call: TRBV27; clone_size: .; j_call: TRBJ2-3; d_call: TRBD1; cdr3_aa: CASSRGGQGFADTQYF; cdr3_nt: TGTGCCAGCTCCCGGGGGGGACAGGGGTTTGCAGATACGCAGTATTTT
v_call: TRBV6-5; clone_size: .; j_call: TRBJ2-1; d_call: TRBD1; cdr3_aa: CASSYGQGSYNEQFF; cdr3_nt: TGTGCCAGCAGTTACGGACAGGGGTCCTACAATGAGCAGTTCTTC
v_call: TRBV6-1; clone_size: .; j_call: TRBJ1-1; d_call: .; cdr3_aa: CASSDMKGMRTEAFF; cdr3_nt: TGTGCCAGCAGTGATATGAAGGGAATGCGCACTGAAGCTTTCTTT
v_call: TRBV2; clone_size: .; j_call: TRBJ2-1; d_call: TRBD2; cdr3_aa: CASRPGTSGRGEQFF; cdr3_nt: TGTGCCAGCAGGCCCGGGACTAGCGGGAGAGGGGAGCAGTTCTTC
v_call: TRBV10-1; clone_size: .; j_call: TRBJ1-1; d_call: TRBD1; cdr3_aa: CASSSGQRNTEAFF; cdr3_nt: TGCGCCAGCAGTTCGGGACAGCGGAACACTGAAGCTTTCTTT
v_call: TRBV19; clone_size: .; j_call: TRBJ2-4; d_call: TRBD2; cdr3_aa: CASSPRTSGSRNIQYF; cdr3_nt: TGTGCCAGTAGTCCGAGGACTAGCGGGAGCCGAAACATTCAGTACTTC
v_call: TRBV5-1; clone_size: .; j_call: TRBJ2-5; d_call: .; cdr3_aa: CASSWDSGGKGTQYF; cdr3_nt: TGCGCCAGCAGCTGGGACTCGGGTGGTAAAGGGACCCAGTACTTC
v_call: TRBV10-1; clone_size: .; j_call: TRBJ2-1; d_call: .; cdr3_aa: CASSESGSGLGEQFF; cdr3_nt: TGCGCCAGCAGTGAGTCGGGTAGCGGCCTGGGTGAGCAGTTCTTC
v_call: TRBV7-2; clone_size: .; j_call: TRBJ1-2; d_call: .; cdr3_aa: CASSPRPGDGYTF; cdr3_nt: TGTGCCAGCAGCCCCCGCCCGGGCGATGGCTACACCTTC
v_call: TRBV27; clone_size: .; j_call: TRBJ1-1; d_call: TRBD1; cdr3_aa: CASRSNPTLQGTRILNTEAFF; cdr3_nt: TGTGCCAGCAGATCCAACCCGACTTTACAGGGGACCCGCATACTGAACACTGAAGCTTTCTTT
v_call: TRBV5-6; clone_size: .; j_call: TRBJ1-4; d_call: TRBD1; cdr3_aa: CASSLVVTGGEKLFF; cdr3_nt: TGTGCCAGCAGCTTGGTCGTGACAGGGGGCGAAAAACTGTTTTTT
v_call: TRBV4-3; clone_size: .; j_call: TRBJ2-1; d_call: .; cdr3_aa: CASSQEIQPVYNEQFF; cdr3_nt: TGCGCCAGCAGCCAAGAGATCCAGCCCGTCTACAATGAGCAGTTCTTC
v_call: TRBV6-4; clone_size: .; j_call: TRBJ1-5; d_call: TRBD1; cdr3_aa: CASRAPETGWHQPQHF; cdr3_nt: TGTGCCAGCAGAGCCCCCGAGACAGGGTGGCATCAGCCCCAGCATTTT
v_call: TRBV5-4; clone_size: .; j_call: TRBJ2-1; d_call: .; cdr3_aa: CASSLLVGEQFF; cdr3_nt: TGTGCCAGCAGCTTGTTGGTCGGTGAGCAGTTCTTC
v_call: TRBV23-1; clone_size: .; j_call: TRBJ1-3; d_call: .; cdr3_aa: CASSQSPRGLSGNTIYF; cdr3_nt: TGCGCCAGCAGTCAATCTCCAAGAGGGCTCTCTGGAAACACCATATATTTT
v_call: TRBV11-2; clone_size: .; j_call: TRBJ2-3; d_call: .; cdr3_aa: CASSFRGGDTDTQYF; cdr3_nt: TGTGCCAGCAGCTTTCGGGGCGGGGACACAGATACGCAGTATTTT
v_call: TRBV7-7; clone_size: .; j_call: TRBJ2-5; d_call: TRBD1; cdr3_aa: CANPRDREGRYF; cdr3_nt: TGTGCCAATCCTCGGGACAGGGAGGGACGGTACTTC
v_call: TRBV10-1; clone_size: .; j_call: TRBJ1-2; d_call: .; cdr3_aa: CASSESGTEYGYTF; cdr3_nt: TGCGCCAGCAGTGAGTCCGGGACTGAGTATGGCTACACCTTC
v_call: TRBV6-5; clone_size: .; j_call: TRBJ2-1; d_call: .; cdr3_aa: CASCRLIDNEQFF; cdr3_nt: TGTGCCAGCTGCCGCCTTATCGACAATGAGCAGTTCTTC
v_call: TRBV5-1; clone_size: few; j_call: TRBJ2-5; d_call: .; cdr3_aa: CASSLGVSQETQYF; cdr3_nt: TGCGCCAGCAGCTTGGGGGTCAGCCAAGAGACCCAGTACTTC
v_call: TRBV7-9; clone_size: once; j_call: TRBJ1-2; d_call: TRBD1; cdr3_aa: CASSPRQGGYGYTF; cdr3_nt: TGTGCCAGCAGCCCGAGACAGGGGGGCTATGGCTACACCTTC
v_call: TRBV15; clone_size: few; j_call: TRBJ1-1; d_call: .; cdr3_aa: CATSDPGRAIGTEAFF; cdr3_nt: TGTGCCACCAGCGACCCCGGCAGGGCCATCGGTACTGAAGCTTTCTTT
v_call: TRBV11-3; clone_size: .; j_call: TRBJ2-6; d_call: TRBD1; cdr3_aa: CASSPGGAGANVLTF; cdr3_nt: TGTGCCAGCAGCCCAGGGGGAGCTGGGGCCAACGTCCTGACTTTC
v_call: TRBV6-1; clone_size: .; j_call: TRBJ1-1; d_call: .; cdr3_aa: CASSEGGTGLRKAFF; cdr3_nt: TGTGCCAGCAGTGAAGGTGGTACAGGGCTACGGAAAGCTTTCTTT
v_call: TRBV9; clone_size: .; j_call: TRBJ1-5; d_call: .; cdr3_aa: CASSRGVSNQPQHF; cdr3_nt: TGTGCCAGCAGCCGGGGGGTTAGCAATCAGCCCCAGCATTTT
v_call: TRBV4-3; clone_size: .; j_call: TRBJ2-2; d_call: TRBD1; cdr3_aa: CASSQDTGQSTGELFF; cdr3_nt: TGCGCCAGCAGCCAAGACACGGGACAGTCCACCGGGGAGCTGTTTTTT
v_call: TRBV6-5; clone_size: .; j_call: TRBJ2-1; d_call: TRBD2; cdr3_aa: CASSHSGDTYNEQFF; cdr3_nt: TGTGCCAGCAGTCATAGCGGGGACACCTACAATGAGCAGTTCTTC
v_call: TRBV7-6; clone_size: once; j_call: TRBJ2-2; d_call: .; cdr3_aa: CASSLRGTGELFF; cdr3_nt: TGTGCCAGCAGCTTACGTGGCACCGGGGAGCTGTTTTTT
v_call: TRBV6-1; clone_size: .; j_call: TRBJ1-1; d_call: .; cdr3_aa: CASKRGQGSAEAFF; cdr3_nt: TGTGCCAGCAAGCGGGGGCAGGGGAGCGCTGAAGCTTTCTTT
v_call: TRBV5-8; clone_size: .; j_call: TRBJ2-7; d_call: TRBD1; cdr3_aa: CASSSGTGANLAYEQYF; cdr3_nt: TGTGCCAGCAGCTCCGGGACAGGCGCCAACTTAGCCTACGAGCAGTACTTC
v_call: TRBV29-1; clone_size: .; j_call: TRBJ2-1; d_call: TRBD2; cdr3_aa: CSVGREISYNEQFF; cdr3_nt: TGCAGCGTTGGGCGGGAGATTTCCTACAATGAGCAGTTCTTC
v_call: TRBV7-9; clone_size: .; j_call: TRBJ2-3; d_call: .; cdr3_aa: CASSFSTDTQYF; cdr3_nt: TGTGCCAGCAGCTTTAGCACAGATACGCAGTATTTT
v_call: TRBV2; clone_size: .; j_call: TRBJ1-6; d_call: TRBD1; cdr3_aa: CASRQGGYNSPLHF; cdr3_nt: TGTGCCAGCCGACAGGGGGGCTATAATTCACCCCTCCACTTT
v_call: TRBV12-5; clone_size: .; j_call: TRBJ2-7; d_call: TRBD2; cdr3_aa: CASGLGWTSGIYEQYF; cdr3_nt: TGTGCTAGTGGTTTGGGATGGACTAGCGGGATCTACGAGCAGTACTTC
v_call: TRBV19; clone_size: few; j_call: TRBJ1-5; d_call: TRBD1; cdr3_aa: CASSDTTGGNQPQHF; cdr3_nt: TGTGCCAGTAGTGACACGACAGGGGGCAATCAGCCCCAGCATTTT
v_call: TRBV5-5; clone_size: few; j_call: TRBJ1-1; d_call: TRBD1; cdr3_aa: CASSFGGQGGTEAFF; cdr3_nt: TGTGCCAGCAGCTTTGGAGGACAGGGAGGGACTGAAGCTTTCTTT
v_call: TRBV7-2; clone_size: .; j_call: TRBJ2-1; d_call: .; cdr3_aa: CASSSLGIEQFF; cdr3_nt: TGTGCCAGCAGCTCACTAGGGATTGAGCAGTTCTTC
v_call: TRBV27; clone_size: .; j_call: TRBJ2-1; d_call: TRBD2; cdr3_aa: CASSSRGLAGGPSSYNEQFF; cdr3_nt: TGTGCCAGCAGTTCTCGGGGACTAGCGGGAGGGCCAAGCTCCTACAATGAGCAGTTCTTC
v_call: TRBV29-1; clone_size: .; j_call: TRBJ2-2; d_call: TRBD2; cdr3_aa: CSARGANTGELFF; cdr3_nt: TGCAGCGCCCGGGGGGCGAACACCGGGGAGCTGTTTTTT
v_call: TRBV10-2; clone_size: few; j_call: TRBJ1-1; d_call: .; cdr3_aa: CASSSQGPEAFF; cdr3_nt: TGCGCCAGCAGTTCACAGGGCCCTGAAGCTTTCTTT
v_call: TRBV4-1; clone_size: .; j_call: TRBJ2-5; d_call: .; cdr3_aa: CASSQPGLSGETQYF; cdr3_nt: TGCGCCAGCAGCCAACCGGGACTCAGTGGGGAGACCCAGTACTTC
v_call: TRBV6-1; clone_size: few; j_call: TRBJ1-6; d_call: .; cdr3_aa: CASIPTPYNSPLHF; cdr3_nt: TGTGCCAGCATCCCGACACCTTATAATTCACCCCTCCACTTT
v_call: TRBV4-1; clone_size: .; j_call: TRBJ1-2; d_call: TRBD1; cdr3_aa: CASSQEGQGDVGTF; cdr3_nt: TGCGCCAGCAGCCAGGAAGGACAGGGGGACGTAGGCACCTTC
v_call: TRBV5-1; clone_size: .; j_call: TRBJ2-3; d_call: .; cdr3_aa: CASSLGSGDTQYF; cdr3_nt: TGCGCCAGCAGCTTGGGGAGTGGCGATACGCAGTATTTT